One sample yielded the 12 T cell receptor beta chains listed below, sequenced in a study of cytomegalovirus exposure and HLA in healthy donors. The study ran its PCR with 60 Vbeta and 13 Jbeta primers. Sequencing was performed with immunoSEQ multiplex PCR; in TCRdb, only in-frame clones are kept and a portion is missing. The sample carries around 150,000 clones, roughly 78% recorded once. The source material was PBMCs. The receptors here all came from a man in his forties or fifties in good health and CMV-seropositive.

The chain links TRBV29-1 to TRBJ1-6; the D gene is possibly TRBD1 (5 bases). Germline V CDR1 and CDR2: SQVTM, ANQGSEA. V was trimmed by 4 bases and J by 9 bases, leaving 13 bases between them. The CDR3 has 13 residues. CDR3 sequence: CSVGTAQGSPLHF. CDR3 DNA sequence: TGCAGCGTTGGGACGGCCCAGGGTTCACCCCTCCACTTT.

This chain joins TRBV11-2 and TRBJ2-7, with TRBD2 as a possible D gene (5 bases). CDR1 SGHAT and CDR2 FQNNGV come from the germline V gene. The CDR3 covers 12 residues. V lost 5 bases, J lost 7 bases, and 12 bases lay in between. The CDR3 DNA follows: TGTGCCAGCAGCCCGGTCCCGGGGGAGCAGTACTTC. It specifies CASSPVPGEQYF.

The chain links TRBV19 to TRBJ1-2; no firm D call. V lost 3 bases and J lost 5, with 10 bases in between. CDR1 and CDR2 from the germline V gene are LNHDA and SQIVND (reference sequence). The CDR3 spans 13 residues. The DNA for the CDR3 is TGTGCCAGTAGTATTGAACAGAGATATGGCTACACCTTC. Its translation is CASSIEQRYGYTF.

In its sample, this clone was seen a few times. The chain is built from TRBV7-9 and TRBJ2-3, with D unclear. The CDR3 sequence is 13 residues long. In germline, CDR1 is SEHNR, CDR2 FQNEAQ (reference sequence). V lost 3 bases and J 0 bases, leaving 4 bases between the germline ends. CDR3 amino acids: CASSFVSTDTQYF. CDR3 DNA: TGTGCCAGCAGCTTCGTTAGCACAGATACGCAGTATTTT.

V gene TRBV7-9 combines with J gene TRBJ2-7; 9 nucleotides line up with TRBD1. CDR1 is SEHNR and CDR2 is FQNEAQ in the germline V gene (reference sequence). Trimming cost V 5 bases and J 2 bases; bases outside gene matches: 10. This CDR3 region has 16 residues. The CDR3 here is CASSPRRGDRAYEQYF. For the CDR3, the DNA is TGTGCCAGCAGCCCCCGGAGGGGGGACAGGGCCTACGAGCAGTACTTC.

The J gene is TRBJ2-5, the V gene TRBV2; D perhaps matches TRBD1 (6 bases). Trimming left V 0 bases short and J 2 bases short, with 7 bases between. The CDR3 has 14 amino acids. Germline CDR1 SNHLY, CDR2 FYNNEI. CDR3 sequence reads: CASSEARGQETQYF. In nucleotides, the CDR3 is TGTGCCAGCAGTGAAGCGAGGGGGCAAGAGACCCAGTACTTC.

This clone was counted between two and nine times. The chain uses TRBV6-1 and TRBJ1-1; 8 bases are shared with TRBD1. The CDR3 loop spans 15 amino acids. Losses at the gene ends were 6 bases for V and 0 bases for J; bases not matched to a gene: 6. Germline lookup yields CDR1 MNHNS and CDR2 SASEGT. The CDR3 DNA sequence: TGTGCCAGCAGCGGACAGGGTCTTATGAACACTGAAGCTTTCTTT. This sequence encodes CASSGQGLMNTEAFF.

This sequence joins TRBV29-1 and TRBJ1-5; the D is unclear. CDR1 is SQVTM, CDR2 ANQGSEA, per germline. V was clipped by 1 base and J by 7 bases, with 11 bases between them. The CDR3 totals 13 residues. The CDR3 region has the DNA TGCAGCGTTGAAGGCGGGTTTGGGCAGCCCCAGCATTTT. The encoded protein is CSVEGGFGQPQHF.

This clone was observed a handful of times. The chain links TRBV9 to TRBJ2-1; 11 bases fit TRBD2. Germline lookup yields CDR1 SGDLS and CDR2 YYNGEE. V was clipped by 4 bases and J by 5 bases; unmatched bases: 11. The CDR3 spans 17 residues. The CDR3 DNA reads TGTGCCAGCAGCCTTTCCACCATAGCGGGGGGGGACAATGAGCAGTTCTTC. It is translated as CASSLSTIAGGDNEQFF.

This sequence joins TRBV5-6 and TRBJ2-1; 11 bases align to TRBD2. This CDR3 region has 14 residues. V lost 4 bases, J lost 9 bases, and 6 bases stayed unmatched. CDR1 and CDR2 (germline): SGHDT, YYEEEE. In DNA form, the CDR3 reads TGTGCCAGCAGCCTTAGCGGGAGGGACGGTGAGCAGTTCTTC. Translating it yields CASSLSGRDGEQFF.

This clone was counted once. CDR3 DNA: TGTGCCAGCAGTACGGGACTAGATTGGGAGACCCAGTACTTC. It is translated as CASSTGLDWETQYF. V gene TRBV6-5 combines with J gene TRBJ2-5, with 8 nucleotides matching TRBD2. The trim removed 5 bases at V and 5 bases at J, leaving 7 bases unmatched. This CDR3 has 14 amino acids. CDR1 is MNHEY and CDR2 is SVGAGI in the germline V gene.

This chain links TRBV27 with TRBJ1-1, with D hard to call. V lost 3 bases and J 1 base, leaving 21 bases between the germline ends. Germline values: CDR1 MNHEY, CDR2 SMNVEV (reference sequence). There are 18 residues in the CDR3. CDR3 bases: TGTGCCAGCAGTTTGCGTCCCGCGGGTGGCAGAAGGAACACTGAAGCTTTCTTT. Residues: CASSLRPAGGRRNTEAFF.